This entry features one TCR beta chain sequence. Antigen: not known. This sample is part of a study of T cell responses to AZD1222 COVID-19 vaccine. The analysis combined second doses at about 4 or about 12 weeks. Some clones are missing from TCRdb's copy, which holds only in-frame ones; the method was immunoSEQ multiplex PCR. Altogether more than 50,000 clones are present, 87% being singletons, with the ten largest covering roughly 2.7%. The study's findings and limits: Scientists sampled the repertoires only once the peak T cell response had passed. A rise in Spike-specific TCR breadth and depth followed two AZD1222 doses. Baseline testing showed seropositivity in only six or seven AZD1222 recipients.

Sample: peripheral blood, taken 28 days after the second AZD1222 dose. This clonotype was sampled from an adult who received the AZD1222 COVID-19 vaccine.

The DNA of the CDR3 is TGTGCCACCAGCACTGCCGGGACAACTAATGAAAAACTGTTTTTT. This gives the protein CATSTAGTTNEKLFF. J is TRBJ1-4 and V is TRBV15; no definite D call. Germline-derived CDR1 and CDR2 are LNHNV and YYDKDF (reference sequence). CDR3 length equals 15 residues. Trimming shortened V by 4 bases and J by 0 bases, and 9 bases separated the two germline ends. Together with reference TRBV15 and TRBJ1-4, the CDR3 gives the full variable domain: DAMVIQNPRYQVTQFGKPVTLSCSQTLNHNVMYWYQQKSSQAPKLLFHYYDKDFNNEADTPDNFQSRRPNTSFCFLDIRSPGLGDTAMYLCATSTAGTTNEKLFFGSGTQLSVL.